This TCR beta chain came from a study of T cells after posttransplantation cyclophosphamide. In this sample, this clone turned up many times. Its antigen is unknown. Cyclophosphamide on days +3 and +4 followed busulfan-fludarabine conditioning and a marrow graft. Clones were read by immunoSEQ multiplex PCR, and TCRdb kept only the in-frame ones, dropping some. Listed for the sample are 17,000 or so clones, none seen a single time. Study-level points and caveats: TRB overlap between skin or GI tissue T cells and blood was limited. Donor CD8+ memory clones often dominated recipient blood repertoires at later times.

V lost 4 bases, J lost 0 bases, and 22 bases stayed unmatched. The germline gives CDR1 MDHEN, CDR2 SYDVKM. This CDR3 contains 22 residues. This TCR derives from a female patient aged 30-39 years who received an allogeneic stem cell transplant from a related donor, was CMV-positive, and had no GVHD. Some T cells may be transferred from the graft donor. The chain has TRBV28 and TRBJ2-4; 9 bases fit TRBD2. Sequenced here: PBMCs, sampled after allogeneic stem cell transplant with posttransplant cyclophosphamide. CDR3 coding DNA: TGTGCCAGCAGTTCTGATTCACATTTTCTAGCGGGATCACCCCTAGCCAAAAACATTCAGTACTTC. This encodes CASSSDSHFLAGSPLAKNIQYF. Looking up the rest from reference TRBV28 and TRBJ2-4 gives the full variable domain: DVKVTQSSRYLVKRTGEKVFLECVQDMDHENMFWYRQDPGLGLRLIYFSYDVKMKEKGDIPEGYSVSREKKERFSLILESASTNQTSMYLCASSSDSHFLAGSPLAKNIQYFGAGTRLSVL.